Below, 4 T cell receptor beta chains from the same sample are listed, as sequenced in a study of PD-1 blockade in classical Hodgkin lymphoma. The data were produced by immunoSEQ multiplex PCR, yet TCRdb's version contains in-frame clones alone and is incomplete. The data contain about 64,000 clones, around nine tenths of them singletons. Time point given: cycle 4 day 1 (C4D1), after more than five weeks of nivolumab. Each of the patients experienced relapse following autologous stem cell transplantation, and their brentuximab vedotin exposure differed. The material was peripheral blood mononuclear cells (PBMCs), obtained before the fourth cycle of nivolumab. Receptors were obtained from a human donor with classical Hodgkin lymphoma.

This clone appeared a few times. This chain uses TRBV4-1 with TRBJ2-6; TRBD2 matches 7 bases. The ends lost 3 bases at V and 0 bases at J; junction bases unmatched: 5. CDR1 is MGHRA and CDR2 is YSYEKL in the germline V gene. There are 17 residues in the CDR3. As DNA, the CDR3 is TGCGCCAGCAGCCAGCGGGGGACCAGCTCTGGGGCCAACGTCCTGACTTTC. Encoded protein: CASSQRGTSSGANVLTF.

The V and J genes are TRBV2 and TRBJ2-3; 11 bases are shared with TRBD1. This CDR3 contains 16 residues. CDR1 is SNHLY and CDR2 is FYNNEI in the germline V gene. V lost 6 bases and J lost 5; bases outside the gene matches: 10. CDR3 DNA: TGTGCCAGCAGCTTCACCGGACAGGGGGCTGTAGATACGCAGTATTTT. Protein sequence: CASSFTGQGAVDTQYF.

The V gene is TRBV10-3, the J gene TRBJ2-3; D perhaps matches TRBD1 (6 bases). Germline loops: CDR1 ENHRY, CDR2 SYGVKD. This CDR3 comprises 16 residues. V dropped 0 bases and J dropped 3 bases, with 13 bases sitting between them. CDR3: CAISESTGGRTDTQYF. For the CDR3, the DNA is TGTGCCATCAGTGAGTCGACTGGGGGCCGAACAGATACGCAGTATTTT.

The chain combines TRBV19 with TRBJ2-2, with 8 nucleotides matching TRBD1. This CDR3 has 14 residues. Looked up from germline, CDR1 is LNHDA and CDR2 is SQIVND (reference sequence). The V segment lost 3 bases and the J segment 4 bases; nucleotides outside the gene matches: 1. In nucleotides, the CDR3 is TGTGCCAGTAGTATCACAGGGGGCACCGGGGAGCTGTTTTTT. It codes for CASSITGGTGELFF.